The 20 T cell receptor beta chains below were found in one sample sequenced in a study of OX40 agonist ivuxolimab in advanced cancers. Sequencing used immunoSEQ multiplex PCR; TCRdb keeps in-frame clones, though not all of them. This sample has about 99,000 clones, with 90% to 97% found just once. The material was CD4+ or CD8+ T cells sorted from blood, obtained in a trial of the OX40 agonist ivuxolimab. Source of these receptors: an adult with an advanced solid tumor such as melanoma, head and neck, liver or kidney cancer.

The V call is TRBV7-9, the J call TRBJ2-5, with no clear D. Trimming pared 2 bases from V and 4 bases from J, leaving 11 bases between. Germline CDR1 is SEHNR and CDR2 is FQNEAQ (reference sequence). The CDR3 has 14 residues. This CDR3 reads CASSLIQPRETQYF. CDR3 DNA sequence: TGTGCCAGCAGCTTAATTCAGCCCCGAGAGACCCAGTACTTC.

The V gene is TRBV7-6, the J gene TRBJ2-5, with D perhaps TRBD1 or TRBD2 (6 bases each). The V gene lost 5 bases and the J gene lost 5 bases, with 15 bases spanning the gap. CDR3 length equals 14 residues. CDR1 and CDR2 (germline): SGHVS, FNYEAQ. DNA for the CDR3: TGTGCCAGCAGCCCGGTGGTAGGGGGGGAGACCCAGTACTTC. It specifies CASSPVVGGETQYF. The full variable domain, rest sourced from reference TRBV7-6 and TRBJ2-5, is GAGVSQSPRYKVTKRGQDVALRCDPISGHVSLYWYRQALGQGPEFLTYFNYEAQQDKSGLPNDRFSAERPEGSISTLTIQRTEQRDSAMYRCASSPVVGGETQYFGPGTRLLVL.

This clone was recorded once. This chain uses TRBV28 with TRBJ2-7, with a tentative D call TRBD2 (6 bases). Looked up from germline, CDR1 is MDHEN and CDR2 is SYDVKM. Trimming shortened V by 6 bases and J by 2 bases, and 17 bases separated the two germline ends. The CDR3 length is 15 residues. The CDR3 sequence is CASSPVGEAAYEQYF. CDR3 DNA: TGTGCCAGCAGCCCCGTCGGGGAGGCCGCCTACGAGCAGTACTTC.

On this clone itself: Other nucleotide sequences in the sample specify the same CDR3. The rearrangement uses TRBV18 and TRBJ1-5, with D hard to call. The CDR3 covers 14 residues. Trimming took off 2 bases at V and 2 bases at J, with 7 bases between the two ends. Germline CDR1 KGHSH, CDR2 LQKENI. The CDR3 is CASSPDSGNQPQHF. DNA for the CDR3: TGTGCCAGCTCACCAGACTCCGGCAATCAGCCCCAGCATTTT.

The gene calls are TRBV19 and TRBJ2-7, with 10 bases lining up with TRBD2. The CDR3 runs to 17 residues. V gave up 7 bases and J gave up 0 bases; unmatched junction bases: 12. Germline V gene data show CDR1 as LNHDA and CDR2 as SQIVND (reference sequence). The CDR3 is CASKGLTSGDGSYEQYF. In nucleotides, the CDR3 is TGTGCCAGTAAGGGCCTTACTAGCGGGGACGGCTCCTACGAGCAGTACTTC.

The chain recombines TRBV6-5 with TRBJ2-3; D uncertain. Trimming shortened V by 0 bases and J by 6 bases, and 7 bases separated the two germline ends. The CDR3 is 13 residues long. Looked up from germline, CDR1 is MNHEY and CDR2 is SVGAGI. CDR3 in amino acids: CASSYSSSDTQYF. DNA of the CDR3: TGTGCCAGCAGTTACTCGAGCTCTGATACGCAGTATTTT.

The rearrangement joins TRBV6-6 to TRBJ2-7; D not resolved. Between the trimmed V and J ends, which lost 7 bases and 5 bases, there was a span of 15 bases. Looked up from germline, CDR1 is MNHNY and CDR2 is SVGAGI (reference sequence). The CDR3 loop spans 13 amino acids. DNA for the CDR3: TGTGCCAGCACCCTTGGGAACACGGACGAGCAGTACTTC. Translating gives CASTLGNTDEQYF.

The rearrangement uses TRBV5-6 and TRBJ2-7; 13 positions agree with TRBD2. The J segment lost 5 bases and the V segment lost 4 bases, leaving 6 bases of the junction unmatched. Per the germline V gene, CDR1 is SGHDT and CDR2 is YYEEEE. The CDR3 totals 15 residues. The CDR3 nucleotides read TGTGCCAGCAGCCCCGGACTAGCGGGGGCCCACGAGCAGTACTTC. Residues: CASSPGLAGAHEQYF.

V is TRBV7-6 and J is TRBJ2-1; TRBD1 matches at 7 bases. Germline V CDR1 and CDR2: SGHVS, FNYEAQ. J gave up 2 bases and V 6 bases, and 7 bases lay outside the gene matches. The CDR3 sequence is 15 residues long. CDR3 sequence (DNA): TGTGCCAGCAGACACGGACAGGAGCCCTACAATGAGCAGTTCTTC. Translated: CASRHGQEPYNEQFF.

The chain uses TRBV4-1 and TRBJ1-6; perhaps TRBD1 as D (5 bases). Germline CDR1 reads MGHRA; CDR2 reads YSYEKL. This CDR3 is built from 15 residues. V was trimmed by 3 bases and J by 11 bases, leaving 17 bases between them. The CDR3 DNA reads as TGCGCCAGCAGCCACGACCCCCCAGGGCGGGCACCCCTCCACTTT. This translates into CASSHDPPGRAPLHF.

The chain joins TRBV28 to TRBJ2-5, with D unresolved. V lost 2 bases and J lost 4, with 11 bases in between. Germline values: CDR1 MDHEN, CDR2 SYDVKM. The CDR3 covers 14 residues. The CDR3 region has the DNA TGTGCCAGCAGTTTAGGCCACACCCCAGAGACCCAGTACTTC. Its translation: CASSLGHTPETQYF.

The chain carries TRBV30 and TRBJ1-1, with D unresolved. From germline, CDR1 is GTSNPN and CDR2 SVGIG (reference sequence). The CDR3 consists of 14 residues. V gave up 0 bases and J gave up 1 base, with 9 bases separating them. CDR3 sequence reads: CAWSVTLKNTEAFF. In DNA form, the CDR3 reads TGTGCCTGGAGTGTGACCCTAAAGAACACTGAAGCTTTCTTT. The whole variable domain, remainder taken from reference TRBV30 and TRBJ1-1, is SQTIHQWPATLVQPVGSPLSLECTVEGTSNPNLYWYRQAAGRGLQLLFYSVGIGQISSEVPQNLSASRPQDRQFILSSKKLLLSDSGFYLCAWSVTLKNTEAFFGQGTRLTVV.

V is TRBV6-5 and J is TRBJ1-3; D is unclear. The V gene's germline CDR1 is MNHEY and CDR2 SVGAGI. V was cut by 6 bases and J by 1 base, with 13 bases left in between. This CDR3 is 15 amino acids long. The CDR3 DNA follows: TGTGCCAGCAGCCCCCACAAGGCATCTGGAAACACCATATATTTT. As protein: CASSPHKASGNTIYF.

This clone has more than one count but fewer than ten. The genes are TRBV6-6 and TRBJ1-5; D call uncertain. V lost 9 bases to trimming and J lost 0 bases, with 6 bases between them. The germline gives CDR1 MNHNY, CDR2 SVGAGI (reference sequence). This CDR3 contains 12 residues. The chain's CDR3 is CASDTSNQPQHF. As DNA, the CDR3 is TGTGCCAGTGACACTAGCAATCAGCCCCAGCATTTT.

The J gene is TRBJ2-7, the V gene TRBV6-1; the D is unclear. This CDR3 contains 12 residues. The V end lost 3 bases, the J end lost 4 bases, and 7 bases lay between the germline ends. Germline V gene data show CDR1 as MNHNS and CDR2 as SASEGT. The CDR3 region is CASSEGLYEQYF. The CDR3 region has the DNA TGTGCCAGCAGTGAGGGCCTTTACGAGCAGTACTTC.

This chain links TRBV28 with TRBJ2-3, with TRBD2 matching 9 bases. Germline V lookup: CDR1 MDHEN, CDR2 SYDVKM. V dropped 5 bases and J dropped 5; count of bases not matched to a gene: 14. This CDR3 spans 17 amino acids. This chain's CDR3 is CASSAWTSEAILDTQYF. The CDR3 DNA reads as TGTGCCAGCAGTGCGTGGACTAGCGAAGCCATATTAGATACGCAGTATTTT.

The gene calls are TRBV6-5 and TRBJ2-7, with no clear D. This CDR3 has 13 residues. CDR1 MNHEY and CDR2 SVGAGI come from the germline V gene. Trimming pared 3 bases from V and 3 bases from J, leaving 9 bases between. As DNA, the CDR3 is TGTGCCAGCAGTTATACCTACGGCTACGAGCAGTACTTC. It encodes CASSYTYGYEQYF.

The sample holds one count of this clone. This chain joins TRBV28 and TRBJ2-1, with unresolved D. CDR3 length: 16 residues. Trimming shortened V by 8 bases and J by 4 bases, and 21 bases separated the two germline ends. Germline V gene lookup returns CDR1 MDHEN and CDR2 SYDVKM. The CDR3 nucleotides are TGTGCCAGCGCAAGGCAAGGCCCCTACGCATACAATGAGCAGTTCTTC. Amino acid sequence: CASARQGPYAYNEQFF.

The chain recombines TRBV6-5 with TRBJ2-7; 10 positions match TRBD2. After removal of 7 bases from V and 2 bases from J, the junction contained 5 bases not matched to a gene. The CDR3 has 14 residues. Germline V gives CDR1 MNHEY, CDR2 SVGAGI. The CDR3 DNA follows: TGTGCCAGCAACCCTAGCGGGGGACCCTACGAGCAGTACTTC. Translating gives CASNPSGGPYEQYF.

The chain employs TRBV27 and TRBJ2-7; 9 bases line up with TRBD2. CDR1 and CDR2 (germline): MNHEY, SMNVEV (reference sequence). CDR3 length: 14 amino acids. Trimming took 5 bases from V and 3 from J; bases not matched to a gene: 5. The CDR3: CASSTGTSIYEQYF. DNA for the CDR3: TGTGCCAGCAGTACCGGGACTAGCATCTACGAGCAGTACTTC.